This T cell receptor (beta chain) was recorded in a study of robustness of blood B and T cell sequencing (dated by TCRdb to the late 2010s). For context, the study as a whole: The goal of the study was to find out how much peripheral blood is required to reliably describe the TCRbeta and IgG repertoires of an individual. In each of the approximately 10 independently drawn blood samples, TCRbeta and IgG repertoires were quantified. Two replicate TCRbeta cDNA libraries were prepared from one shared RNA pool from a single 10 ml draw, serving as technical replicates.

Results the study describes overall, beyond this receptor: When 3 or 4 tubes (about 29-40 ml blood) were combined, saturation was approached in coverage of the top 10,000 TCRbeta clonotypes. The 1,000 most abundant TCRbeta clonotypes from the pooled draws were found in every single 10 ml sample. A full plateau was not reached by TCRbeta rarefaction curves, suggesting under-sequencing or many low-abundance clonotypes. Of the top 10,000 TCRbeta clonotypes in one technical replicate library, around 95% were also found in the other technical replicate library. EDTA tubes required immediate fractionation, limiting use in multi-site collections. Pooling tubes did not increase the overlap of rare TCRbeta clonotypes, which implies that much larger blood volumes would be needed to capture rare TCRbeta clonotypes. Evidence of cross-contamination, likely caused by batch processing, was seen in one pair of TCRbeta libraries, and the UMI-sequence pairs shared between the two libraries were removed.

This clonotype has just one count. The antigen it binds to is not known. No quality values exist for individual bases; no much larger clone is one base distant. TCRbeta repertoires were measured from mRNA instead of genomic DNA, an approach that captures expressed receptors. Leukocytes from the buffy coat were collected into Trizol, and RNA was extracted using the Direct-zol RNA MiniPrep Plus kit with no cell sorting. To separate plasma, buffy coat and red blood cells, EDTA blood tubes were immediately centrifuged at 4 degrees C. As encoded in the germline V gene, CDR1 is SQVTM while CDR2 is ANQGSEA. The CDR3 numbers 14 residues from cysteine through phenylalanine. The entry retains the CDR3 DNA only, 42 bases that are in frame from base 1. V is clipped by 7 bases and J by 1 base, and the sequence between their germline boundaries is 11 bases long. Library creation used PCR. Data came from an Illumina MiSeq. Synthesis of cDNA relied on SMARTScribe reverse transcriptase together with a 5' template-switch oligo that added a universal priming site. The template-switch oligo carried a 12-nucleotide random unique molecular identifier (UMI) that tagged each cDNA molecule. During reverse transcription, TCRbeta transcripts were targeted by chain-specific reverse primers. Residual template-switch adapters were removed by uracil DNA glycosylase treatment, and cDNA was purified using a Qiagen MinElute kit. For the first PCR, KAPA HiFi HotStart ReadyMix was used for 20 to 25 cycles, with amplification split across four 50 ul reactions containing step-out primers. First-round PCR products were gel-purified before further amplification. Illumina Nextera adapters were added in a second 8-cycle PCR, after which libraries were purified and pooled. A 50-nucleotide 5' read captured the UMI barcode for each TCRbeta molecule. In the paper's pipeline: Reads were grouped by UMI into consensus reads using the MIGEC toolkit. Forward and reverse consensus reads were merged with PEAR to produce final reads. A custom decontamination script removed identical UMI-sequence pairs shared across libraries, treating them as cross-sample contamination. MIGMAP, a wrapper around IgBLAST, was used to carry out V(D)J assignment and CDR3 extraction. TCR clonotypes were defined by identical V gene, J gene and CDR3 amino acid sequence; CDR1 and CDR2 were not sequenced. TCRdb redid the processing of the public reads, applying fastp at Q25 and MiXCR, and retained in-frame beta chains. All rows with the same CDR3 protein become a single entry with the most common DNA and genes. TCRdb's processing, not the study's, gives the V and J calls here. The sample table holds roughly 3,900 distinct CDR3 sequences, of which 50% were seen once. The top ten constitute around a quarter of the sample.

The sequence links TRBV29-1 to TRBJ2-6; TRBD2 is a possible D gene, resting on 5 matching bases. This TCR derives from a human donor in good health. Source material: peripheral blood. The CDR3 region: CSAETGSGANVLTF. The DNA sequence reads TGCAGCGCCGAAACGGGGTCTGGGGCCAACGTCCTGACTTTC.